This TCR beta chain was sequenced for a study of blood T cell repertoires in COVID-19. V was clipped by 7 bases and J by 0 bases, with 15 bases between them. The CDR3 spans 15 residues. Germline lookup yields CDR1 MNHEY and CDR2 SVGAGI. Generated by immunoSEQ multiplex PCR, the TCRdb table keeps only in-frame clones and is missing some. The sample gives nearly 200,000 clones, more than 70% of which show up once; roughly 8.1% is in the top ten. The origin of this receptor is a woman between 18 and 29 years old who had recovered from COVID-19. The V gene is TRBV6-5, the J gene TRBJ1-2; D is ambiguous. The material sequenced was PBMCs or T cells enriched from blood (not recorded which). The CDR3 loop is CASTIQLGANYGYTF. CDR3 in DNA: TGTGCCAGCACAATCCAATTGGGAGCTAACTATGGCTACACCTTC.